This T cell receptor beta chain was profiled in a study of T cell responses to AZD1222 COVID-19 vaccine (dated by TCRdb to about 2021). Broadly, across the study: A total of 230 to 250 trial participants underwent TCR sequencing, of whom 200 to 220 received two doses of AZD1222 and about 25 received two doses of the MenACWY control vaccine. Trial participants were enrolled by age into subgroups of 18-55, 56-69 and 70-plus years, and around 150, 28 and 57 TCR-sequenced participants, respectively, were included in these subgroups. Findings and caveats that apply to the study as a whole: Only six AZD1222 recipients were SARS-CoV-2 seropositive at baseline, limiting conclusions about previously exposed vaccinees. CD4 TCRs associated with the vaccine covered the entire spike protein, and the dominant responses were in regions 160-218 and 743-854. Nearly half of unique spike-specific TCRs reportedly recognized epitopes outside regions mutated in the B.1.351 and B.1.1.7 variants. The 56-69-year group was small, and its depth increase did not reach significance, likely because of low power. Because no day 14 peak-response samples were available, repertoires were characterized only after the peak T cell response. After two AZD1222 doses, spike-specific TCR breadth and depth were significantly higher than at day 0 and than in MenACWY recipients. Participants were mostly white British and included more females than males, and it was suggested by the authors that clonal diversity may have been underestimated.

CDR1 and CDR2 are drawn from the germline V gene: KGHDR, SFDVKD. Including the terminal cysteine and phenylalanine, the CDR3 comprises 15 residues. CDR3 DNA is the only sequence kept; it has 45 bases, read in frame from the first base. V is pared back by 5 bases and J by 0 bases, with 13 bases lying between the germline termini. The CDR3 regions of human TCRbeta chains were analyzed by immunosequencing. In the paper's pipeline: TCRs in the repertoires were matched against a reference library of SARS-CoV-2-specific TCRs that had been generated with the MIRA antigen-specificity platform. Breadth was defined as the fraction of unique TCRs that were SARS-CoV-2-associated, and depth was defined as the fraction of total T cells that were SARS-CoV-2-associated. Using the MIRA data, each spike-specific TCR was mapped to the spike region that the TCR reacts to and placed in a CD4 or CD8 class. Log10-transformed breadth and depth values were compared by one-way ANOVA with Sidak's multiple comparisons tests. The immuneACCESS repertoire file appears here via TCRdb, limited to in-frame rearrangements. These files lack a portion of the clones; in checked studies, under half of the deficit traces to unresolved V genes, and the cause of the others is not known. From that table come the V and J calls and clone size; the DNA was used to work out D and trimming. Within this sample are over 100,000 clones, with around 90% of them counted one time only. Around 13% of the sample lies in the top ten.

A remark on this clone: Its specific antigen is unknown. It has no much larger one-base neighbor in the sample; base qualities were not kept.

What this sample's time point label stands for: baseline before first vaccination. This specimen's treatment or condition label, per the study, means: meningococcal conjugate vaccine given as trial control. The vaccinee samples were drawn from two UK trials, COV001 and COV002, one of which was a single-blind randomized controlled phase 2/3 trial testing AZD1222 (ChAdOx1 nCoV-19) in healthy adults. For TCRbeta chain sequencing, PBMC samples from trial participants were taken at day 0 and at day 28 after the second dose. The material sequenced was peripheral blood, taken on day 0 of MenACWY control vaccination. This chain joins TRBV24-1 to TRBJ2-7, with an unclear D gene assignment. The TCR was taken from an adult in good health. The sequenced DNA: TGTGCCACCAGTGGCGTCCGTGTTTCCTCCTACGAGCAGTACTTC. It codes for CATSGVRVSSYEQYF.